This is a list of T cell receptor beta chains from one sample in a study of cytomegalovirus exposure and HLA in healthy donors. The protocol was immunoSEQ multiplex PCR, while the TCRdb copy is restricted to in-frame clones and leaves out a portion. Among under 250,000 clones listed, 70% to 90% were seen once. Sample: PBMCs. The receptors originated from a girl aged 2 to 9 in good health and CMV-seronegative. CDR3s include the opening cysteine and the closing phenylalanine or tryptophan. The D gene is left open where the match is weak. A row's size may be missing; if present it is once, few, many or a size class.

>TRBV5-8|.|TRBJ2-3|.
TGTGCCAGGGAGGTCACAGATACGCAGTATTTT
CAREVTDTQYF
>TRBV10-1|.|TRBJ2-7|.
TGCGCCAGCAGTGAGTCGGGGGGGGCAGGATACGAGCAGTACTTC
CASSESGGAGYEQYF
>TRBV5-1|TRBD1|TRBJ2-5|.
TGCGCCAGCAGCTTAGGACAGGGGGCGAAGGAGACCCAGTACTTC
CASSLGQGAKETQYF
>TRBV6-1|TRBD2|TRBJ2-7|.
TGTGCCGGGGGGGGTACGCGCTCCTACGAGCAGTACTTC
CAGGGTRSYEQYF
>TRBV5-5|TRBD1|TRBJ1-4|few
TGTGCCAGCAGCTTGCGGACAGGTGGAAGGGAAAAACTGTTTTTT
CASSLRTGGREKLFF
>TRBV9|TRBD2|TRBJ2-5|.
TGTGCCAGCAGAAGACTAGCGGGGGGCTCCAGGAGTATCCAAGAGACCCAGTACTTC
CASRRLAGGSRSIQETQYF
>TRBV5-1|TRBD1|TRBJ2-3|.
TGCGCCAGCAGCCCGGGACAGGGGGCGATTTGGGATACGCAGTATTTT
CASSPGQGAIWDTQYF
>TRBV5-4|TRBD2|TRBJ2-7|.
TGTGCCAGCAGCTGGTCTACTAGCGGTTACGAGCAGTACTTC
CASSWSTSGYEQYF
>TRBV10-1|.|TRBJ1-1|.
TGCGGCTTTTGTTCTCTAGGTGAAGCTTTCTTT
CGFCSLGEAFF
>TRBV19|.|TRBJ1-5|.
TGTGCCAGTAGAGACTCCAATCAGCCCCAGCATTTT
CASRDSNQPQHF
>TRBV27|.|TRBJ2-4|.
TGTGCCAGCAGTTTAGGCCAGACTACCCAAAACATTCAGTACTTC
CASSLGQTTQNIQYF
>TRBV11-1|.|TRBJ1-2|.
TGTGCCAGCAGCTCACTCGGACGGGGTTTGGACTATGGCTACACCTTC
CASSSLGRGLDYGYTF
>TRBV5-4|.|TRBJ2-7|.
TGTGCCAGCAGCTTGGTAGACGGCGGGAACGAGCAGTACTTC
CASSLVDGGNEQYF
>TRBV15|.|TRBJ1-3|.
TGTGCCACCAGCAGAGGGACAGCCTCTGGAAACACCATATATTTT
CATSRGTASGNTIYF
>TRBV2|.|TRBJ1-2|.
TGTGCCAGCAGTGTCAGGGGAGTCTATGGCTACACCTTC
CASSVRGVYGYTF
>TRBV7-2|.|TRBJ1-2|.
TGTGCCAGCAGCCCACTTGGGCGCTACACCTTC
CASSPLGRYTF
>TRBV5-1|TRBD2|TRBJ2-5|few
TGCGCCAGCAGCGAAATTGCGGGGGGGCCGCGAGAGACCCAGTACTTC
CASSEIAGGPRETQYF
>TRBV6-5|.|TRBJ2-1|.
TGTGCCAGCAGGAACCGCGCCCCCAATGAGCAGTTCTTC
CASRNRAPNEQFF
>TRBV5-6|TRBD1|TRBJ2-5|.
TGTGCCAGCAGCTCCGGACAGGGACAAGAGACCCAGTACTTC
CASSSGQGQETQYF
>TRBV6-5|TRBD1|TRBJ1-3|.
TGTGCCAGCAGTTATGACAGGGGCGCTGGAAACACCATATATTTT
CASSYDRGAGNTIYF
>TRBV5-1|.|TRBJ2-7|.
TGCGCCAGCAGCTACTCCGGGACAAACTACGAGCAGTACTTC
CASSYSGTNYEQYF
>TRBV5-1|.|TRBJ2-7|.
TGCGCCAGCAGCTTGGTCGGTCCCTCCTACGAGCAGTACTTC
CASSLVGPSYEQYF
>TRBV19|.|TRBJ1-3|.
TGTGCCAGTCACCTCGGGAACTCTGGAAACACCATATATTTT
CASHLGNSGNTIYF
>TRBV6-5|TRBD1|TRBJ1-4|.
TGTGCCAGCAGGCCGACAGGGGTAGAAAAACTGTTTTTT
CASRPTGVEKLFF
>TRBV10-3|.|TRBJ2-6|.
TGTGCCACGGGATCTGGGGCCAACGTCCTGACTTTC
CATGSGANVLTF
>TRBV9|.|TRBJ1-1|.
TGTGCCAGCAGCGTAGCTGAAGGGGTTACGAACACTGAAGCTTTCTTT
CASSVAEGVTNTEAFF
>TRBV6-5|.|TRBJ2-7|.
TGTGCCAGCAGTTCAGACAGGAATAGGACCTACGAGCAGTACTTC
CASSSDRNRTYEQYF
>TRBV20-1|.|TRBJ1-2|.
TGCAGTGCTACAGGGAACTATGGCTACACCTTC
CSATGNYGYTF
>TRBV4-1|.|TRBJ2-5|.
TGCGCCAGCAGCCAAGATTTCGGAGAGACCCAGTACTTC
CASSQDFGETQYF
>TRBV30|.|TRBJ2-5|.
TGTGCCTGGAGTGTCGTAGGGGCAGAGACCCAGTACTTC
CAWSVVGAETQYF
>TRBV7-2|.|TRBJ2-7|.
TGTGCCAGCAGCTTAGTTTACGGGAGTACGTTTTACGAGCAGTACTTC
CASSLVYGSTFYEQYF
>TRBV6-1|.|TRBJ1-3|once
TGTGCCAGCAGAGACACCTCTGGAAACACCATATATTTT
CASRDTSGNTIYF
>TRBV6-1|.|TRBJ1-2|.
TGTGCCAGCAGTAATCAGGATGGCTACACCTTC
CASSNQDGYTF
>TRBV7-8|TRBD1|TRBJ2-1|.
TGTGCCAGCAGCTTAAGGGCCGGGACAGGGACTTACAATGAGCAGTTCTTC
CASSLRAGTGTYNEQFF
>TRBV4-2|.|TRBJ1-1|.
TGTGCCAGCAGCCAAGAGGGACACCAGAACACTGAAGCTTTCTTT
CASSQEGHQNTEAFF
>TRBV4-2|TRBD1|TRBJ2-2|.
TGTGCCAGCAGGACAACCGGGACAGGGGGCACCGGGGAGCTGTTTTTT
CASRTTGTGGTGELFF
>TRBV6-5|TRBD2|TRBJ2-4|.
TGTGCCAGCAGTCCCTCCGGGGGGGCGTGGGACATTCAGTACTTC
CASSPSGGAWDIQYF
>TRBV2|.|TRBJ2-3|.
TGTGCCAGCAGGGGGGGTAGGACAGATACGCAGTATTTT
CASRGGRTDTQYF
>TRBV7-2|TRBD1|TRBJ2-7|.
TGTGCCAGCAGCTTAGAGGGACAGGGCTCCTACGAGCAGTACTTC
CASSLEGQGSYEQYF
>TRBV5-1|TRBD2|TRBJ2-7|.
TGCGCCAGCAGCTTGTTAGCGGGGGCGGCCTTCGGCGAGCAGTACTTC
CASSLLAGAAFGEQYF
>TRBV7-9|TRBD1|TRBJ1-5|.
TGTGCCAGCAGCCATGGGACAGATCAGCCCCAGCATTTT
CASSHGTDQPQHF
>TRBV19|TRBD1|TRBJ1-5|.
TGTGCCAGTAGTCGACGGACAGGGGACTATGTTAGCAATCAGCCCCAGCATTTT
CASSRRTGDYVSNQPQHF
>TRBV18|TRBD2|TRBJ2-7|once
TGTGCCAGCTCACCGAAGAGTCTTAGCGGGAGTTCTTCCTACGAGCAGTACTTC
CASSPKSLSGSSSYEQYF
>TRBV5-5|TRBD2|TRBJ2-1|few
TGTGCCAGCAGCTTGGTGGGAGGGGACAATGAGCAGTTCTTC
CASSLVGGDNEQFF
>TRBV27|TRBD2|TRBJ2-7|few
TGTGCCAGCAGTCCTACCTTACTAGCGGGAGGGCCCGAGCAGTACTTC
CASSPTLLAGGPEQYF
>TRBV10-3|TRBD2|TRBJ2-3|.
TGTGCCATCAGTGGCAGGACTAGCGGGAGCTACATAGATACGCAGTATTTT
CAISGRTSGSYIDTQYF
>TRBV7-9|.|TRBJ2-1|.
TGTGCCAGCAGCCCCCAGTCCTACAATGAGCAGTTCTTC
CASSPQSYNEQFF
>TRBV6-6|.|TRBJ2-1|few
TGTGCCAGCAGTTACCTGTCCAATGAGCAGTTCTTC
CASSYLSNEQFF
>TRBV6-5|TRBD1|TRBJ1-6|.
TGTGCCAGCAGTTACCCAAACAGGGGACGGTCACCCCTCCACTTT
CASSYPNRGRSPLHF
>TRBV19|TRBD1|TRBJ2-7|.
TGTGCCAGTAAAGGGACAGGAGGACCCTACGAGCAGTACTTC
CASKGTGGPYEQYF
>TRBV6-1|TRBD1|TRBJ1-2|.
TGTGCCAGCAGGACAGGGAACGGCGGCTATGGCTACACCTTC
CASRTGNGGYGYTF
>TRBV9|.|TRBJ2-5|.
TGTGCCAGCAGCGTAGAGGCGGTACAAGAGACCCAGTACTTC
CASSVEAVQETQYF
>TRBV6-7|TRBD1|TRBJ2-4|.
TGTGCCAGCAGTGCCGACAGGGGTTTAGCCAAAAACATTCAGTACTTC
CASSADRGLAKNIQYF
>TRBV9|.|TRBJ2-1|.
TGTGCCAGCAGCGGGGCCCCTTATGAGCAGTTCTTC
CASSGAPYEQFF
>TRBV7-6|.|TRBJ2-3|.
TGTGCCAGCAGCGGAAGAGGGGGGGCCAACACAGATACGCAGTATTTT
CASSGRGGANTDTQYF